These 29 T cell receptor beta chains were all obtained from the same sample, sequenced in a study of vaccination effects on CD4 cells after COVID-19. Measured with immunoSEQ multiplex PCR; TCRdb has only the in-frame clones, and not every one. The sample gives tens of thousands of clones, 65% to 85% of which show up once; 2.5% to 3% is in the top ten. Ahead of sequencing, the ViraFEST assay grew antigen-specific CD4+ T cells using viral peptide pools. Having been cultured for approximately ten days, the cells underwent CD4+ T cell isolation. Each vaccine recipient was nucleocapsid antibody negative and had no prior SARS-CoV-2 infection. No cognate antigen is known for these TCRs. The source was CD4+ T cells from PBMCs cultured with HCoV-NL63 spike peptides, collected before COVID-19 vaccination. These receptors all come from a human donor who received a COVID-19 vaccine.

This chain connects TRBV18 to TRBJ2-7, with D uncertain. Trimming cost V 6 bases and J 0 bases, with 12 bases left between them. Germline CDR1 reads KGHSH; CDR2 reads LQKENI. The CDR3 has 14 amino acids. CDR3 bases: TGTGCCAGCTCCCCAACTTCTCACTCCTACGAGCAGTACGTC. Translated: CASSPTSHSYEQYV.

The V call is TRBV21-1, the J call TRBJ1-4; the table assigns TRBD1, which was not confirmed against the DNA. TRBV21-1 is classified as a pseudogene. This CDR3 region has 14 residues. The CDR3 nucleotides read TGTGCCAGCAGCAAAAGGGGGTACGATGAAAAACTGTTTTTT. Protein sequence: CASSKRGYDEKLFF.

This clone has only a few counts. This sequence joins TRBV25-1 and TRBJ1-1, with a possible D match to TRBD1 (5 bases). V dropped 0 bases and J dropped 1 base, with 12 bases sitting between them. The CDR3 is 16 residues long. From germline, CDR1 is MGHDK and CDR2 SYGVNS. The CDR3 nucleotides are TGTGCCAGCAGTGAATATGGAGTAGGGACGAACACTGAAGCTTTCTTT. Amino acids: CASSEYGVGTNTEAFF.

V and J are TRBV5-1 and TRBJ2-2; D gene unclear. The length of the CDR3 is 17 residues. Germline loops: CDR1 SGHRS, CDR2 YFSETQ. Deletions cut 0 bases from V and 6 bases from J, with 18 bases between. The CDR3 here is CASSLAAQEFIAGELFF. The DNA of the CDR3 is TGCGCCAGCAGCTTGGCGGCGCAGGAGTTTATCGCCGGGGAGCTGTTTTTT.

This clone was seen a handful of times. This sequence joins TRBV30 and TRBJ1-1; 7 nucleotides align to TRBD1. V lost 2 bases, J lost 0 bases, and 12 bases stayed unmatched. The CDR3 sequence is 17 residues long. Germline CDR1 and CDR2: GTSNPN and SVGIG (reference sequence). The CDR3 loop reads CAWSTARRGLMNTEAFF. DNA of the CDR3: TGTGCCTGGAGTACCGCCCGGAGGGGGCTGATGAACACTGAAGCTTTCTTT.

This rearrangement joins TRBV19 to TRBJ1-3, with D maybe TRBD1 (5 bases). Trimming took 5 bases from V and 0 from J, leaving 14 bases between them. Germline V gene data show CDR1 as LNHDA and CDR2 as SQIVND (reference sequence). This CDR3 is built from 16 residues. CDR3: CASSAGTVFSGNTIYF. CDR3 DNA: TGTGCCAGTAGTGCCGGGACCGTCTTCTCTGGAAACACCATATATTTT.

V gene TRBV2 combines with J gene TRBJ2-3; 10 bases align to TRBD1. The CDR3 totals 15 residues. Germline CDR1 is SNHLY and CDR2 is FYNNEI. V trimming: 6 bases; J trimming: 1 base; junction bases outside the gene matches: 4. CDR3 bases: TGTGCCAGCAGAAAAGACAGGGGGCGCACAGATACGCAGTATTTT. It is translated as CASRKDRGRTDTQYF. Drawing the rest from reference TRBV2 and TRBJ2-3, the complete variable domain is EPEVTQTPSHQVTQMGQEVILRCVPISNHLYFYWYRQILGQKVEFLVSFYNNEISEKSEIFDDQFSVERPDGSNFTLKIRSTKLEDSAMYFCASRKDRGRTDTQYFGPGTRLTVL.

V is TRBV19 and J is TRBJ1-2; tentatively, D is TRBD1 (5 bases). Germline V gene lookup returns CDR1 LNHDA and CDR2 SQIVND (reference sequence). This CDR3 region has 14 residues. Deletions cut 1 base from V and 8 bases from J, with 14 bases between. The CDR3 loop is CASSIGSPGAGYTF. CDR3 DNA: TGTGCCAGTAGTATAGGTTCCCCCGGGGCCGGCTACACCTTC.

The chain joins TRBV5-4 to TRBJ1-6; 12 bases align to TRBD1. The junction had 4 bases not matched to a gene; V was cut back by 4 bases and J by 5 bases. The CDR3 runs to 16 residues. Germline CDR1 SGHNT, CDR2 YYREEE (reference sequence). The CDR3 DNA follows: TGTGCCAGCAGCGCGGGACAGGGGGCTCATAATTCACCCCTCCACTTT. It specifies CASSAGQGAHNSPLHF.

The genes are TRBV6-2 or TRBV6-3 and TRBJ1-1, with TRBD1 matching over 7 bases. The CDR3 contains 15 residues. The germline V gene encodes CDR1 MNHEY and CDR2 SVGEGT. The J segment lost 4 bases and the V segment lost 5 bases, leaving 10 bases of the junction unmatched. The CDR3 nucleotides are TGTGCCAGCAGTCTCCGGACAGGTTTGGGCACTGAAGCTTTCTTT. This translates into CASSLRTGLGTEAFF.

The rearrangement joins TRBV3-1 (or the pseudogene TRBV3-2) to TRBJ2-1; 10 positions match TRBD1. The J segment lost 6 bases and the V segment lost 0 bases, leaving 11 bases of the junction unmatched. There are 18 residues in the CDR3. Germline V gene lookup returns CDR1 LGHDT and CDR2 YNNKEL (reference sequence). The CDR3: CASSQDRDRGPNGNEQFF. CDR3 DNA: TGTGCCAGCAGCCAAGATCGGGACAGGGGTCCGAACGGCAATGAGCAGTTCTTC.

This chain uses TRBV24-1 with TRBJ1-5; 7 bases align to TRBD1. The CDR3 sequence is 13 residues long. Losses at the gene ends were 5 bases for V and 4 bases for J; bases not matched to a gene: 1. Per germline, CDR1 KGHDR and CDR2 SFDVKD. In DNA, the CDR3 is TGTGCCACCAGTGTGGACAGGAATCAGCCCCAGCATTTT. It yields the protein CATSVDRNQPQHF.

The CDR3 nucleotides are TGTGCCAGCAGTCCCCGACTAGCGGGGGGGACCGGGGAGCTGTTTTTT. This encodes CASSPRLAGGTGELFF. The V gene is TRBV6-4, the J gene TRBJ2-2; 14 nucleotides align to TRBD2. Unmatched junction bases numbered 4, after V lost 5 bases and J lost 5 bases. Looked up from germline, CDR1 is MRHNA and CDR2 is SNTAGT. The CDR3 consists of 16 residues.

The chain uses TRBV29-1 and TRBJ2-2; TRBD1 is a possible D gene (6 bases). V lost 3 bases to trimming and J lost 2 bases, with 7 bases between them. The CDR3 totals 13 residues. From germline, CDR1 is SQVTM and CDR2 ANQGSEA. For the CDR3, the DNA is TGCAGCGTTGACAGGGGAAACACCGGGGAGCTGTTTTTT. As protein: CSVDRGNTGELFF.

There are a few counts of this clone. The gene calls are TRBV10-3 and TRBJ2-3; D is unclear. V shed 11 bases and J shed 5 bases, with 17 bases lying between them. The CDR3 loop spans 13 amino acids. Per germline, CDR1 ENHRY and CDR2 SYGVKD. The CDR3 is CAVRQVVEDTQYF. The DNA for the CDR3 is TGTGCCGTACGCCAGGTTGTTGAAGATACGCAGTATTTT.

The chain recombines TRBV5-1 with TRBJ2-3, with 14 bases matching TRBD2. This CDR3 is built from 17 residues. Germline V gives CDR1 SGHRS, CDR2 YFSETQ. Trimming removed 4 bases from V and 2 bases from J; junction bases left unmatched: 6. In nucleotides, the CDR3 is TGCGCCAGCAGCCAGGGGACTAGCGGGGGTAACACAGATACGCAGTATTTT. This codes for CASSQGTSGGNTDTQYF.

The chain joins TRBV4-3 to TRBJ2-3; D unclear. V lost 1 base and J 1 base, leaving 6 bases between the germline ends. This CDR3 is 14 amino acids long. Germline loops: CDR1 LGHNA, CDR2 YSLEER. CDR3 in amino acids: CASSQGEGTDTQYF. The CDR3 nucleotides are TGCGCCAGCAGCCAAGGGGAAGGCACAGATACGCAGTATTTT.

The chain recombines TRBV10-3 with TRBJ2-2; D is unresolved. The germline gives CDR1 ENHRY, CDR2 SYGVKD. The germline V and J ends were trimmed by 4 bases and 0 bases, with 12 bases remaining between them. The CDR3 spans 16 residues. Here the CDR3 reads CAISVLSPANTGELFF. The CDR3 nucleotides read TGTGCCATCAGTGTGTTATCGCCAGCGAACACCGGGGAGCTGTTTTTT.

The J gene is TRBJ2-3, the V gene TRBV21-1; TRBD1, the table's D call, lacks a check against the DNA. TRBV21-1 is deemed a pseudogene. The CDR3 contains 20 residues. The chain's CDR3 is CASSKALSGDRDYIVDTQYF. The CDR3 nucleotides read TGTGCCAGCAGCAAAGCGCTTTCCGGGGACAGGGATTATATAGTGGATACGCAGTATTTT.

The rearrangement uses TRBV7-2 and TRBJ1-5; 9 nucleotides match TRBD1. The length of the CDR3 is 14 residues. Looked up from germline, CDR1 is SGHTA and CDR2 is FQGNSA. The ends lost 4 bases at V and 5 bases at J; junction bases unmatched: 3. Written as DNA, the CDR3 is TGTGCCAGCAGCTCGGGACAGGGAGATCAGCCCCAGCATTTT. This translates into CASSSGQGDQPQHF.

The chain couples TRBV14 to TRBJ1-2; D is unclear. From germline, CDR1 is SGHDN and CDR2 FVKESK. Trimming removed 2 bases at V and 4 bases at J, with 14 bases between. CDR3 length equals 15 residues. CDR3 nucleotide sequence: TGTGCCAGCAGCCAACAGCCCGCTGGGTTCTATGGCTACACCTTC. Translating gives CASSQQPAGFYGYTF.

This clone has a handful of counts. J is TRBJ1-2 and V is TRBV5-1; 7 bases fit TRBD1. The germline V gene encodes CDR1 SGHRS and CDR2 YFSETQ. The CDR3 extends over 16 amino acids. The ends lost 1 base at V and 8 bases at J; junction bases unmatched: 14. The CDR3 DNA follows: TGCGCCAGCAGCTTGACGCAGGGGGATGGATCGAGGGGCTACACCTTC. Residues: CASSLTQGDGSRGYTF.

The chain employs TRBV7-2 and TRBJ1-2; TRBD1 might be the D (5 bases). Between the trimmed V and J ends, which lost 5 bases and 7 bases, there was a span of 17 bases. The CDR3 contains 14 residues. The germline gives CDR1 SGHTA, CDR2 FQGNSA. Here the CDR3 reads CASSRDGTTFGYTF. CDR3 DNA sequence: TGTGCCAGCAGCAGAGACGGGACTACATTTGGCTACACCTTC.

This clone was detected a few times. V gene TRBV2 combines with J gene TRBJ2-2; D possibly corresponds to TRBD1 (6 bases). V lost 8 bases to trimming and J lost 0 bases, with 13 bases between them. The CDR3 sequence is 15 residues long. Germline V gives CDR1 SNHLY, CDR2 FYNNEI. The CDR3 loop reads CASCGQPANTGELFF. For the CDR3, the DNA is TGTGCCAGCTGTGGACAGCCCGCGAACACCGGGGAGCTGTTTTTT.

The chain has TRBV7-9 and TRBJ2-1, with TRBD2 matching over 7 bases. Germline CDR1 and CDR2: SEHNR and FQNEAQ (reference sequence). The V segment lost 6 bases and the J segment 3 bases; nucleotides outside the gene matches: 8. CDR3 length: 15 amino acids. As DNA, the CDR3 is TGTGCCAGCAGGGGAGGACTAGTCGGCTACAATGAGCAGTTCTTC. Its translation: CASRGGLVGYNEQFF. Full variable domain (remainder filled in from reference TRBV7-9 and TRBJ2-1): DTGVSQNPRHKITKRGQNVTFRCDPISEHNRLYWYRQTLGQGPEFLTYFQNEAQLEKSRLLSDRFSAERPKGSFSTLEIQRTEQGDSAMYLCASRGGLVGYNEQFFGPGTRLTVL.

This sequence joins TRBV18 and TRBJ1-2; the match to TRBD1 covers 9 bases. Germline loops: CDR1 KGHSH, CDR2 LQKENI. The CDR3 totals 14 residues. J was trimmed by 6 bases and V by 1 base; bases with no gene match: 3. In nucleotides, the CDR3 is TGTGCCAGCTCACCACAGGACAGGGGAGATGGCTACACCTTC. Amino acid sequence: CASSPQDRGDGYTF.

This clone was seen just once. V is TRBV2 and J is TRBJ1-6, with D uncertain. Deletions cut 4 bases from V and 8 bases from J, with 12 bases between. The CDR3 length is 14 residues. Germline V lookup: CDR1 SNHLY, CDR2 FYNNEI. The CDR3 region is CASSVERFDSPLHF. CDR3 sequence (DNA): TGTGCCAGCAGTGTTGAAAGGTTCGATTCACCCCTCCACTTT.

The chain couples TRBV27 to TRBJ1-6, with a weak D call TRBD1 (6 bases). Germline V gene data show CDR1 as MNHEY and CDR2 as SMNVEV (reference sequence). This CDR3 has 17 amino acids. V lost 3 bases, J lost 4 bases, and 16 bases lay in between. DNA for the CDR3: TGTGCCAGCAGTTTTTCACAACAGGGCCTATATAATTCACCCCTCCACTTT. Translated: CASSFSQQGLYNSPLHF.

The V call is TRBV12-1, the J call TRBJ2-7; the table's D gene call, TRBD2, was not cross checked with the DNA. TRBV12-1 is a pseudogene. This CDR3 is built from 13 residues. The CDR3 bases are TGTGCCAGCAGCTTTGTCTCCGAGGCCGAGCAGTACGTC. Its translation is CASSFVSEAEQYV.